These 17 T cell receptor beta chains were sequenced from one sample in a study of cytomegalovirus exposure and HLA in healthy donors. The method was immunoSEQ multiplex PCR; TCRdb's version includes in-frame clones alone and lacks a portion of them. The sample holds roughly 350,000 clones, about nine tenths seen once. The specimen was PBMCs. These receptors were collected from a woman aged 18-29 years in good health and CMV-seronegative.

A single count supports this clone. V gene TRBV9 combines with J gene TRBJ2-1; 14 bases line up with TRBD2. The germline V gene has CDR1 SGDLS and CDR2 YYNGEE. This CDR3 contains 15 residues. The trim removed 6 bases at V and 6 bases at J, leaving 5 bases unmatched. The CDR3 bases are TGTGCCAGCACCACGGGACTAGCGGGAGTCAATGAGCAGTTCTTC. Encoded protein: CASTTGLAGVNEQFF.

The J gene is TRBJ2-1, the V gene TRBV6-5, with 8 bases lining up with TRBD2. V gave up 2 bases and J gave up 12 bases; unmatched junction bases: 3. The CDR3 has 12 residues. Germline CDR1 is MNHEY and CDR2 is SVGAGI. CDR3 protein: CASSYSGSPQFF. The CDR3 DNA reads as TGTGCCAGCAGTTACAGCGGGAGCCCGCAGTTCTTC.

The genes are TRBV2 and TRBJ2-5, with TRBD2 as a possible D gene (5 bases). The V end was cut by 7 bases, the J end by 4 bases, with 10 bases between. The CDR3 is 12 residues long. Germline CDR1 reads SNHLY; CDR2 reads FYNNEI. The CDR3 loop reads CASNVGVETQYF. CDR3 coding DNA: TGTGCCAGCAACGTCGGGGTAGAGACCCAGTACTTC.

The chain couples TRBV9 to TRBJ2-2; 7 positions match TRBD2. V lost 3 bases to trimming and J lost 5 bases; unmatched junction nucleotides: 1. Germline CDR1 reads SGDLS; CDR2 reads YYNGEE. The CDR3 consists of 13 residues. In DNA, the CDR3 is TGTGCCAGCAGCGGGCGGGGGACCGGGGAGCTGTTTTTT. Its protein product is CASSGRGTGELFF.

This chain links TRBV2 with TRBJ1-1, with D possibly being TRBD1 (5 bases). The CDR3 consists of 12 residues. Germline V gene sequence: CDR1 SNHLY, CDR2 FYNNEI. Here the CDR3 reads CATRGSNTEAFF. CDR3 nucleotides: TGTGCGACGCGGGGGTCCAACACTGAAGCTTTCTTT.

About this clone: Other DNA sequences in this sample translate to the same CDR3. This sequence joins TRBV19 and TRBJ2-7; 13 nucleotides align to TRBD2. There are 14 residues in the CDR3. Germline V gives CDR1 LNHDA, CDR2 SQIVND (reference sequence). Trimming took 7 bases from V and 3 from J; bases not matched to a gene: 3. In DNA form, the CDR3 reads TGTGCCAGTACCCGGACTAGCGGGAGCTACGAGCAGTACTTC. Translated: CASTRTSGSYEQYF. The complete variable domain, with remaining parts taken from reference TRBV19 and TRBJ2-7, reads DGGITQSPKYLFRKEGQNVTLSCEQNLNHDAMYWYRQDPGQGLRLIYYSQIVNDFQKGDIAEGYSVSREKKESFPLTVTSAQKNPTAFYLCASTRTSGSYEQYFGPGTRLTVT.

The J gene is TRBJ2-3, the V gene TRBV9; 8 bases align to TRBD2. This CDR3 comprises 15 residues. Germline CDR1 SGDLS, CDR2 YYNGEE. V was pared by 6 bases and J by 4 bases, with 10 bases of the junction left unmatched. This chain's CDR3 is CASNTRGLESDTQYF. The CDR3 DNA is TGTGCCAGCAACACAAGGGGACTAGAATCAGATACGCAGTATTTT.

V gene TRBV2 combines with J gene TRBJ2-2; TRBD2 matches at 11 bases. Germline CDR1 reads SNHLY; CDR2 reads FYNNEI. V lost 6 bases to trimming and J lost 5 bases; unmatched junction nucleotides: 11. The CDR3 has 17 residues. CDR3 coding DNA: TGTGCCAGCAGCCCCACTAGCGGGAGCTCCTTTACCGGGGAGCTGTTTTTT. Amino acid sequence: CASSPTSGSSFTGELFF.

The J gene is TRBJ1-1, the V gene TRBV20-1; D not certain. V lost 5 bases and J 6 bases, leaving 10 bases between the germline ends. CDR3 size: 11 residues. Looked up from germline, CDR1 is DFQATT and CDR2 is SNEGSKA (reference sequence). This chain's CDR3 is CSAQEEAEAFF. The CDR3 region has the DNA TGCAGTGCTCAGGAGGAGGCTGAAGCTTTCTTT.

The V call is TRBV6-6, the J call TRBJ2-7; D is ambiguous. V lost 7 bases, J lost 5 bases, and 18 bases lay in between. CDR3 length: 14 amino acids. Germline V CDR1 and CDR2: MNHNY, SVGAGI (reference sequence). The CDR3 nucleotides read TGTGCCAGCACGCCGGTAACCGAAAGTGACGAGCAGTACTTC. As protein: CASTPVTESDEQYF.

The chain combines TRBV28 with TRBJ1-4; D is perhaps TRBD1 (5 bases). V was clipped by 6 bases and J by 5 bases, with 10 bases between them. The germline V gene encodes CDR1 MDHEN and CDR2 SYDVKM. CDR3 size: 13 residues. DNA of the CDR3: TGTGCCAGCAGGACAGTACTCAATGAAAAACTGTTTTTT. It is translated as CASRTVLNEKLFF.

The chain combines TRBV29-1 with TRBJ2-3; 7 nucleotides match TRBD2. Germline CDR1 reads SQVTM; CDR2 reads ANQGSEA. The CDR3 spans 14 residues. J was trimmed by 2 bases and V by 4 bases; bases with no gene match: 6. The CDR3 loop reads CSVGGRVNTDTQYF. In nucleotides, the CDR3 is TGCAGCGTTGGTGGGAGGGTTAACACAGATACGCAGTATTTT.

A single count supports this clone. The rearrangement uses TRBV18 and TRBJ2-7; D is perhaps TRBD2 (5 bases). Germline CDR1 is KGHSH and CDR2 is LQKENI. There are 15 residues in the CDR3. V lost 3 bases and J lost 6, with 18 bases in between. DNA of the CDR3: TGTGCCAGCTCACCCGTTTCTGACGGGGATTCCGAGCAGTACTTC. Translating it yields CASSPVSDGDSEQYF.

This chain joins TRBV18 and TRBJ2-7, with a tentative D call TRBD1 (8 bases). The CDR3 has 18 residues. CDR1 is KGHSH and CDR2 is LQKENI in the germline V gene. The V end lost 2 bases, the J end lost 5 bases, and 25 bases lay between the germline ends. The chain's CDR3 is CASSPSGQGGAGPDEQYF. Here the CDR3 DNA reads TGTGCCAGCTCACCATCAGGACAGGGTGGAGCGGGACCGGACGAGCAGTACTTC.

The V call is TRBV6-1, the J call TRBJ2-7, with 8 bases that match TRBD2. The CDR3 spans 15 residues. Trimming cost V 7 bases and J 2 bases; bases outside gene matches: 10. Germline lookup yields CDR1 MNHNS and CDR2 SASEGT. The CDR3: CASIKGTRGAYEQYF. As DNA, the CDR3 is TGTGCCAGCATAAAAGGGACTAGAGGTGCCTACGAGCAGTACTTC.

This sequence joins TRBV30 and TRBJ1-1; D is ambiguous. Germline values: CDR1 GTSNPN, CDR2 SVGIG (reference sequence). The CDR3 is 14 amino acids. The V and J ends lost 3 bases and 5 bases respectively, with 16 bases between them. CDR3 region: CAWSSGSDGTEAFF. Here the CDR3 DNA reads TGTGCCTGGAGCTCGGGGTCGGACGGGACTGAAGCTTTCTTT.

The CDR3 protein is CAREDFHQPLCEQYF. The CDR3 DNA follows: TGTGCCAGGGAGGATTTCCACCAACCGCTTTGCGAGCAGTACTTC. The chain links TRBV27 to TRBJ2-7, with D tentatively TRBD2 (5 bases). Trimming removed 9 bases from V and 6 bases from J, with 24 bases in between. Germline-derived CDR1 and CDR2 are MNHEY and SMNVEV (reference sequence). The CDR3 has 15 residues.